Listed below are T cell receptor beta chains from one sample, sequenced in a study of T cell repertoires in cytomegalovirus infection. Each CDR3 protein gets one entry after TCRdb re-called the reads with MiXCR. The sample lists about 740,000 distinct CDR3 sequences, 35% to 45% occurring once. The material sequenced was PBMCs. These receptors all stem from a human donor in good health (CMV status not recorded). Some clones in this sample may be carry-over from other donors' samples. The CDR3 runs from the conserved cysteine through the conserved F or W. Fields, in order: clone size, V gene, J gene, D gene, CDR3 protein, CDR3 DNA. A D gene is named only where the DNA matches it firmly. Only part of the rows carry a size: once, few, many, or a class if the clone is expanded.

few,TRBV5-1,TRBJ2-2,TRBD2,CASSFRNLAGAYTGELFF,TGCGCCAGCAGCTTCCGGAATCTAGCGGGGGCCTACACCGGGGAGCTGTTTTTT
few,TRBV6-6,TRBJ1-1,NA,CASSNGFTEAFF,TGTGCCAGCAGCAACGGATTCACTGAAGCTTTCTTT
few,TRBV7-9,TRBJ2-2,NA,CASSPTANTGELFF,TGTGCCAGCTCACCGACGGCGAACACCGGGGAGCTGTTTTTT
NA,TRBV6-1,TRBJ1-5,NA,CASSAWGKGSSNQPQHF,TGTGCCAGCAGTGCCTGGGGGAAGGGCAGTAGCAATCAGCCCCAGCATTTT
many,TRBV12-3/TRBV12-4,TRBJ1-4,NA,CASSLSGAGEKLFF,TGTGCCAGCAGTTTATCCGGGGCGGGGGAAAAACTGTTTTTT
NA,TRBV29-1,TRBJ2-7,NA,CSVVSGLGSYEQYF,TGCAGCGTTGTCTCGGGACTCGGATCCTACGAGCAGTACTTC
NA,TRBV19,TRBJ2-2,NA,CAISIIVGVEGELFF,TGTGCCATTAGTATAATTGTTGGGGTTGAGGGGGAGCTGTTTTTT
NA,TRBV12-3/TRBV12-4,TRBJ2-2,NA,CASSPHEGAGELFF,TGTGCCAGCAGTCCCCATGAGGGGGCCGGGGAGCTGTTTTTT
few,TRBV6-1,TRBJ2-3,TRBD2,CASSANIGGSTDTQYF,TGTGCCAGCAGTGCCAATATCGGGGGGAGCACAGATACGCAGTATTTT
NA,TRBV3-1,TRBJ2-5,TRBD2,CASSSGLGGTQYF,TGTGCCAGCAGCTCGGGACTAGGTGGGACCCAGTACTTC
NA,TRBV7-2,TRBJ2-3,TRBD2,CASSLPLTGTSDTDTQYF,TGTGCCAGCAGCCTCCCACTGACCGGGACTAGCGACACAGATACGCAGTATTTT
many,TRBV6-2/TRBV6-3,TRBJ1-1,TRBD1,CASRTGGQKSEAFF,TGTGCCAGCAGGACGGGGGGACAGAAGTCTGAAGCTTTCTTT
NA,TRBV25-1,TRBJ2-7,TRBD1,CASSDRQGNEQYF,TGTGCCAGCAGTGACCGACAGGGCAACGAGCAGTACTTC
few,TRBV5-1,TRBJ2-3,NA,CASSLAGEQGGRGTQYF,TGCGCCAGCAGCTTGGCCGGAGAACAGGGCGGGCGGGGTACGCAGTATTTT
NA,TRBV7-9,TRBJ1-1,NA,CASRGGSATEAFF,TGTGCCAGCAGAGGGGGGTCGGCCACTGAAGCTTTCTTT
NA,TRBV9,TRBJ2-1,NA,CASSVGGWRGDEQFF,TGTGCCAGCAGCGTAGGGGGGTGGCGGGGCGATGAGCAGTTCTTC
NA,TRBV29-1,TRBJ2-5,TRBD2,CSVAKTSGRTVNVKETQYF,TGCAGCGTGGCTAAGACTAGCGGGAGGACTGTGAATGTAAAAGAGACCCAGTACTTC
NA,TRBV7-9,TRBJ2-7,NA,CASSLVTSGQYF,TGTGCCAGCAGCTTAGTTACATCAGGACAGTACTTC
NA,TRBV29-1,TRBJ2-5,NA,CSVDREETQYF,TGCAGCGTTGACAGGGAAGAGACCCAGTACTTC
few,TRBV28,TRBJ1-1,NA,CASSLGAWNTEAFF,TGTGCCAGCAGTTTGGGAGCTTGGAACACTGAAGCTTTCTTT
few,TRBV7-9,TRBJ1-4,NA,CASSASRQSMEKLFF,TGTGCCAGCAGCGCTAGCCGGCAGTCGATGGAAAAACTGTTTTTT
few,TRBV29-1,TRBJ1-1,NA,CSVAQGGGTEAFF,TGCAGCGTAGCACAGGGAGGGGGCACTGAAGCTTTCTTT